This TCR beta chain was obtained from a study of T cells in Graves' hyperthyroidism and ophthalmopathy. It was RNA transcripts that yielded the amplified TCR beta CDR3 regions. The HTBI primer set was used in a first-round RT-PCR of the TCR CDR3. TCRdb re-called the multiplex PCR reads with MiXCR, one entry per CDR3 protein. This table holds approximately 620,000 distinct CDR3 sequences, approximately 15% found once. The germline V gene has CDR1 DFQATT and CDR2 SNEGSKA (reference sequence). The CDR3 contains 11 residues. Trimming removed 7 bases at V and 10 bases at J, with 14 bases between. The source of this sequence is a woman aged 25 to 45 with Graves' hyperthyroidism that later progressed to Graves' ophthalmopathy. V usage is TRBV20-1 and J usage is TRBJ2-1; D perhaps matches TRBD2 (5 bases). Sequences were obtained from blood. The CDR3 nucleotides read TGCAGTGGAAAGCCGGGATGGGAGCAGTTCTTC. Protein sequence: CSGKPGWEQFF.